Sequencing of this T cell receptor (beta chain) was carried out in a study of shared clonotypes between healthy human individuals. Study conclusions and caveats: Among non-shared clonotypes, generation probabilities were lower than among those shared by all four donors.

CD45RO-negative CD8 cells positively selected for CCR7 made up the naive population, which excluded terminally differentiated effector memory CD45RA+ cells. Remarks on this clone: What it recognizes is unknown. Other DNA sequences within the sample encode an identical CDR3.

Genomic DNA belonging to each subset was distributed in equal measure over several immunoSEQ plates. Replicate sorted-subset PCRs were loaded with about 0.2 ug DNA, about 31,000 T cell genomes. Clones were read by immunoSEQ multiplex PCR, and TCRdb kept only the in-frame ones, dropping some. The sample consists of approximately 720,000 clones, roughly 94% of them appearing once. This CDR3 comprises 14 residues. Germline-derived CDR1 and CDR2 are MNHEY and SMNVEV (reference sequence). Trimming stripped 2 bases from V and 0 bases from J, with 8 bases between. What was sequenced was naive CD8+ T cells sorted from blood. V usage is TRBV27 and J usage is TRBJ2-7, with D hard to call. The clonotype was recovered from a man younger than 45 in good health. Here the CDR3 reads CASSLGRVSYEQYF. CDR3 nucleotide sequence: TGTGCCAGCAGTTTAGGCAGAGTCTCCTACGAGCAGTACTTC.